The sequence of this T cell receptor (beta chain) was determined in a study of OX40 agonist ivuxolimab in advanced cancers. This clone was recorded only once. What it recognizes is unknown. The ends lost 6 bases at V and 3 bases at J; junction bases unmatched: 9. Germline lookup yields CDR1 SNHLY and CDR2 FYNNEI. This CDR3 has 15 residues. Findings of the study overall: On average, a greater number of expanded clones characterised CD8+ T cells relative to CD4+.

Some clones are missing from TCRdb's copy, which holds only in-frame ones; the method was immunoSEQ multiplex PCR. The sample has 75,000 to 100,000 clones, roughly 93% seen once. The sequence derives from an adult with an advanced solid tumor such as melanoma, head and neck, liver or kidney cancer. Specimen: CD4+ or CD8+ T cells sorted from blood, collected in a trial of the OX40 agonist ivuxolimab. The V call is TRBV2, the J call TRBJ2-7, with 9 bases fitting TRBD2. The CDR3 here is CASSPSPSGNYEQYF. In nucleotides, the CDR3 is TGTGCCAGCAGCCCGAGTCCTAGCGGGAACTACGAGCAGTACTTC.